The rows below give T cell receptor beta chains drawn from one sample of a study of CD8+ T cells in alopecia areata. Here immunoSEQ multiplex PCR was the method, and the copy in TCRdb shows in-frame clones only, minus some. The table shows some 190,000 clones, with about 47% occurring only once. The sample here was CD8+ T cells sorted from blood, taken at approximately week 51, from a patient treated with tofacitinib. The receptor source for this set is a human donor with alopecia areata. Both conserved end residues are part of each CDR3. The order of the fields is J gene, clone size, V gene, CDR3 protein. Not every row has a clone size; where given, it reads once, few, many or a size class.

>TRBJ2-5|-|TRBV7-2
CASSPGTGETQYF
>TRBJ1-1|-|TRBV2
CASNLLGGSGTEAFF
>TRBJ1-1|-|TRBV5-6
CASSWDRTNTEAFF
>TRBJ2-7|-|TRBV4-1
CASSQAGALYEQYF
>TRBJ2-7|few|TRBV4-2
CASSQGPEQYF
>TRBJ2-6|once|TRBV9
CASSVLSGANVLTF
>TRBJ2-7|few|TRBV25-1
CASSDPPGEQYF
>TRBJ2-7|-|TRBV6-4
CASSLQANSYEQYF
>TRBJ2-7|-|TRBV9
CASSVDRQAYEQYF
>TRBJ2-2|few|TRBV5-6
CASSLLVGELFF
>TRBJ2-3|few|TRBV5-8
CASAWTVFYDTQYF
>TRBJ2-1|-|TRBV15
CATSPSGLGIYEQFF
>TRBJ2-1|-|TRBV5-1
CASSHPAGTSSRNEQFF
>TRBJ2-2|few|TRBV10-1
CASSESGTGELFF
>TRBJ1-5|-|TRBV19
CASSTGLVNQPQHF
>TRBJ1-2|few|TRBV13
CASSSGQNYGYTF
>TRBJ1-5|few|TRBV4-1
CASSQISAGNQPQHF
>TRBJ1-1|-|TRBV30
CAWSVFLGGAFF
>TRBJ2-1|-|TRBV19
CASRGHFYNEQFF
>TRBJ1-3|few|TRBV29-1
CSVESATGNTIYF
>TRBJ1-4|-|TRBV18
CASSPGLDNEKLFF
>TRBJ2-3|-|TRBV19
CASSTGQGRTDTQYF